This entry lists 23 T cell receptor beta chains sequenced from one sample in a study of CD8 T cells in Susac syndrome. The authors reverse transcribed about 0.5 to 1 ug RNA with random hexamers. TCRdb reprocessed the immunoSEQ multiplex PCR reads with MiXCR, giving one entry per CDR3 protein. Of around 280,000 distinct CDR3 sequences in the sample, roughly 81% were seen once. The specimen was CD8+ T cells from PBMCs. These receptor sequences come from a human donor with multiple sclerosis.

The chain couples TRBV10-3 to TRBJ2-1; D not certain. The germline gives CDR1 ENHRY, CDR2 SYGVKD. This CDR3 is 14 amino acids long. Trimming cost V 0 bases and J 5 bases, with 8 bases left between them. The CDR3 nucleotides read TGTGCCATCAGTGAGTCGGTACCACACAATGAGCAGTTCTTC. It specifies CAISESVPHNEQFF.

The chain is built from TRBV4-1 and TRBJ2-1; D not resolved. CDR3 size: 19 residues. CDR1 and CDR2 (germline): MGHRA, YSYEKL. V shed 4 bases and J shed 4 bases, with 26 bases lying between them. This CDR3 reads CASSPHQDEARPLYNEQFF. CDR3 bases: TGCGCCAGCAGCCCACATCAGGATGAAGCGCGACCCTTGTACAATGAGCAGTTCTTC.

The rearrangement links TRBV2 to TRBJ1-2; D not certain. The V end lost 3 bases, the J end lost 6 bases, and 11 bases lay between the germline ends. Germline V lookup: CDR1 SNHLY, CDR2 FYNNEI. CDR3 size: 13 residues. CDR3 bases: TGTGCCAGCAGTGATCGGTCCAGCCATGGCTACACCTTC. Encoded protein: CASSDRSSHGYTF.

The chain carries TRBV29-1 and TRBJ1-1, with 7 bases lining up with TRBD1. The V gene's germline CDR1 is SQVTM and CDR2 ANQGSEA. V was pared by 3 bases and J by 4 bases, with 2 bases of the junction left unmatched. CDR3 length equals 12 residues. The CDR3, as DNA: TGCAGCGTTGACCCAGGGGGCACTGAAGCTTTCTTT. It yields the protein CSVDPGGTEAFF.

This clonotype has a handful of counts. V is TRBV20-1 and J is TRBJ2-7; 12 nucleotides match TRBD2. The V and J ends lost 1 base and 6 bases, in that order; junction bases with no gene match: 1. The germline CDR1 and CDR2 sequences are DFQATT and SNEGSKA (reference sequence). This CDR3 contains 13 residues. CDR3 in amino acids: CSARGLAGVEQYF. For the CDR3, the DNA is TGCAGTGCTAGAGGACTAGCGGGAGTCGAGCAGTACTTC.

The CDR3 here is CASGGDVAFF. CDR3 coding DNA: TGTGCCAGCGGGGGAGACGTCGCTTTCTTT. The chain combines TRBV2 with TRBJ1-1, with D tentatively TRBD1 (5 bases). The CDR3 is made up of 10 amino acids. Trimming took off 8 bases at V and 11 bases at J, with 12 bases between the two ends. Germline assignment: CDR1 SNHLY and CDR2 FYNNEI. The variable domain in full, with the rest retrieved from reference TRBV2 and TRBJ1-1, is EPEVTQTPSHQVTQMGQEVILRCVPISNHLYFYWYRQILGQKVEFLVSFYNNEISEKSEIFDDQFSVERPDGSNFTLKIRSTKLEDSAMYFCASGGDVAFFGQGTRLTVV.

The genes are TRBV27 and TRBJ2-3; a possible D gene is TRBD1 (5 bases). The V and J ends lost 5 bases and 0 bases respectively, with 9 bases between them. The germline gives CDR1 MNHEY, CDR2 SMNVEV (reference sequence). This CDR3 is 14 amino acids long. The CDR3 sequence is CASSGARSTDTQYF. DNA for the CDR3: TGTGCCAGCAGTGGGGCTCGGAGCACAGATACGCAGTATTTT.

The chain has TRBV27 and TRBJ2-5, with 8 nucleotides matching TRBD2. Germline V gene lookup returns CDR1 MNHEY and CDR2 SMNVEV (reference sequence). V was clipped by 7 bases and J by 4 bases; unmatched bases: 14. The CDR3 has 16 amino acids. The chain's CDR3 is CASTTNRWTSPETQYF. CDR3 sequence (DNA): TGTGCCAGCACCACGAACCGATGGACTAGCCCAGAGACCCAGTACTTC.

The V and J genes are TRBV5-1 and TRBJ2-7, with D perhaps TRBD1 or TRBD2 (7 bases each). This CDR3 has 17 amino acids. Germline V CDR1 and CDR2: SGHRS, YFSETQ. The V end was cut by 5 bases, the J end by 0 bases, with 21 bases between. The CDR3 region is CASRVTGRGLASYEQYF. The CDR3 nucleotides are TGCGCCAGCAGGGTGACAGGGAGGGGCCTAGCCTCCTACGAGCAGTACTTC.

This sequence joins TRBV20-1 and TRBJ2-7, with 14 bases fitting TRBD2. J gave up 2 bases and V 6 bases, and 6 bases lay outside the gene matches. The germline gives CDR1 DFQATT, CDR2 SNEGSKA (reference sequence). The CDR3 is 15 amino acids. In DNA form, the CDR3 reads TGCAGTGCCTATCTGACTAGCGGGAGGGCCTACGAGCAGTACTTC. This codes for CSAYLTSGRAYEQYF.

This chain links TRBV29-1 with TRBJ1-1; the D is unclear. V lost 6 bases and J lost 3, with 8 bases in between. The CDR3 covers 11 residues. CDR1 is SQVTM, CDR2 ANQGSEA, per germline. CDR3 residues: CSVIRHTEAFF. DNA of the CDR3: TGCAGCGTAATCAGGCACACTGAAGCTTTCTTT.

J is TRBJ2-1 and V is TRBV28; D uncertain. The germline V gene encodes CDR1 MDHEN and CDR2 SYDVKM. V lost 3 bases to trimming and J lost 4 bases, with 13 bases between them. This CDR3 has 15 residues. The CDR3: CASSFPQTVYNEQFF. CDR3 nucleotides: TGTGCCAGCAGTTTCCCCCAGACTGTTTACAATGAGCAGTTCTTC.

V usage is TRBV11-2 and J usage is TRBJ1-1; 7 bases are a match to TRBD1. CDR1 SGHAT and CDR2 FQNNGV come from the germline V gene. The CDR3 is 13 residues long. The ends lost 1 base at V and 11 bases at J; junction bases unmatched: 7. CDR3 DNA sequence: TGTGCCAGCAGCTTAGGAGGGGGCAGGTCGGCTTTCTTT. Residues: CASSLGGGRSAFF.

The chain links TRBV7-9 to TRBJ1-1; no definite D call. CDR3 length equals 11 residues. In germline, CDR1 is SEHNR, CDR2 FQNEAQ (reference sequence). Deletions cut 0 bases from V and 7 bases from J, with 3 bases between. The CDR3 loop is CASSLAFEAFF. The CDR3, as DNA: TGTGCCAGCAGCTTAGCGTTTGAAGCTTTCTTT.

V gene TRBV6-5 combines with J gene TRBJ2-2; D gene uncertain. Germline-derived CDR1 and CDR2 are MNHEY and SVGAGI. V was pared by 0 bases and J by 6 bases, with 5 bases between. This CDR3 spans 13 amino acids. The CDR3 nucleotides are TGTGCCAGCAGTTACTCGATCCCCGGGGAGCTGTTTTTT. Translating it yields CASSYSIPGELFF.

The sample holds one count of this clonotype. The genes are TRBV13 and TRBJ2-6, with D possibly being TRBD2 (5 bases). Germline V lookup: CDR1 PRHDT, CDR2 FYEKMQ (reference sequence). This CDR3 has 18 residues. Between the trimmed V and J ends, which lost 1 base and 0 bases, there was a span of 13 bases. This chain's CDR3 is CASSLERTASSGANVLTF. The CDR3 DNA reads TGTGCCAGCAGCTTAGAGCGGACCGCTAGCTCTGGGGCCAACGTCCTGACTTTC.

The rearrangement uses TRBV15 and TRBJ1-2; 8 bases are shared with TRBD1. Germline CDR1 and CDR2: LNHNV and YYDKDF (reference sequence). The CDR3 runs to 15 residues. After removal of 1 base from V and 4 bases from J, the junction contained 5 bases not matched to a gene. CDR3 sequence: CATSRAPDRAYGYTF. The CDR3 DNA reads TGTGCCACCAGCAGAGCCCCGGACAGGGCCTATGGCTACACCTTC.

This rearrangement joins TRBV2 to TRBJ2-4; D is ambiguous. Germline V gene lookup returns CDR1 SNHLY and CDR2 FYNNEI. CDR3 length equals 14 residues. The V end lost 8 bases, the J end lost 0 bases, and 11 bases lay between the germline ends. The CDR3 sequence: CASYPELAKNIQYF. The CDR3 nucleotides read TGTGCCAGCTACCCGGAACTAGCCAAAAACATTCAGTACTTC.

The V and J genes are TRBV27 and TRBJ2-3; D might be TRBD1 or TRBD2, each matching 5 bases. With 8 bases removed from V and 6 bases from J, the gap between germline ends came to 18 bases. The CDR3 has 14 amino acids. Per germline, CDR1 MNHEY and CDR2 SMNVEV (reference sequence). The CDR3 spells CASVPGRGMDTQYF. In DNA form, the CDR3 reads TGTGCCAGCGTCCCGGGACGGGGCATGGATACGCAGTATTTT.

The gene calls are TRBV2 and TRBJ2-1; D is possibly TRBD2 (6 bases). V was trimmed by 6 bases and J by 8 bases, leaving 8 bases between them. The CDR3 covers 11 residues. The germline V gene has CDR1 SNHLY and CDR2 FYNNEI. The CDR3 nucleotides are TGTGCCAGCAGACTAGCATATGAGCAGTTCTTC. Amino acid sequence: CASRLAYEQFF. Variable domain in full (rest from reference TRBV2 and TRBJ2-1): EPEVTQTPSHQVTQMGQEVILRCVPISNHLYFYWYRQILGQKVEFLVSFYNNEISEKSEIFDDQFSVERPDGSNFTLKIRSTKLEDSAMYFCASRLAYEQFFGPGTRLTVL.

The chain carries TRBV4-1 and TRBJ1-5; perhaps TRBD1 as D (5 bases). The V gene lost 3 bases and the J gene lost 2 bases, with 11 bases spanning the gap. Germline CDR1 reads MGHRA; CDR2 reads YSYEKL. The CDR3 runs 15 residues. The CDR3 bases are TGCGCCAGCAGCCACCGGCAGGGAGGCAATCAGCCCCAGCATTTT. It codes for CASSHRQGGNQPQHF.

This sequence joins TRBV5-1 and TRBJ2-2; perhaps TRBD2 as D (5 bases). Germline CDR1 is SGHRS and CDR2 is YFSETQ. The CDR3 contains 13 residues. Trimming pared 1 base from V and 7 bases from J, leaving 8 bases between. CDR3 residues: CASSLMRVGELFF. The CDR3 region has the DNA TGCGCCAGCAGCTTGATGAGGGTCGGGGAGCTGTTTTTT.

The chain carries TRBV18 and TRBJ2-1, with D maybe TRBD2 (9 bases). The germline V gene has CDR1 KGHSH and CDR2 LQKENI. There are 15 residues in the CDR3. Trimming cost V 8 bases and J 8 bases, with 22 bases left between them. CDR3 protein: CASPQDRAGGDEQFF. The DNA of the CDR3 is TGTGCCAGCCCGCAGGACAGGGCGGGAGGGGATGAGCAGTTCTTC.